The 31 T cell receptor beta chains listed next were all sequenced from one sample in a study of T cells in Graves' hyperthyroidism and ophthalmopathy. RNA transcripts were the template for amplifying TCR beta CDR3 regions. HTBI primers drove first-round RT-PCR of the TCR CDR3. MiXCR, applied by TCRdb to the multiplex PCR reads, yields one record per CDR3 protein. Of a few hundred thousand distinct CDR3 sequences in the sample, about 12% are singletons; the top ten hold 9.2%. The sample was blood. Every receptor here comes from a woman aged 18-29 years with Graves' hyperthyroidism.

In this sample, this clonotype turned up a few times. This chain joins TRBV6-5 and TRBJ2-2; tentatively, D is TRBD1 or TRBD2 (5 bases each). CDR1 and CDR2 from the germline V gene are MNHEY and SVGAGI. V lost 4 bases and J 1 base, leaving 10 bases between the germline ends. This CDR3 has 15 amino acids. The CDR3 DNA reads TGTGCCAGCAGTTTCGGGACCGAGAACACCGGGGAGCTGTTTTTT. Protein product: CASSFGTENTGELFF.

The sample holds many counts of this clonotype. The chain links TRBV28 to TRBJ2-7; D not resolved. V was shortened by 7 bases and J by 6 bases, with 22 bases between the two germline ends. Germline CDR1 is MDHEN and CDR2 is SYDVKM. CDR3 length: 15 amino acids. CDR3 sequence reads: CASKEPRGRVSEQYF. In DNA form, the CDR3 reads TGTGCCAGCAAAGAGCCCAGAGGACGGGTCAGCGAGCAGTACTTC. Complete variable domain (other parts from reference TRBV28 and TRBJ2-7): DVKVTQSSRYLVKRTGEKVFLECVQDMDHENMFWYRQDPGLGLRLIYFSYDVKMKEKGDIPEGYSVSREKKERFSLILESASTNQTSMYLCASKEPRGRVSEQYFGPGTRLTVT.

This clonotype was picked up many times. The chain is built from TRBV13 and TRBJ2-7; a possible D gene is TRBD1 (6 bases). CDR1 is PRHDT, CDR2 FYEKMQ, per germline (reference sequence). This CDR3 spans 14 amino acids. Trimming pared 0 bases from V and 3 bases from J, leaving 9 bases between. The CDR3 region has the DNA TGTGCCAGCAGCTTAGGGGGACACAACTACGAGCAGTACTTC. It encodes CASSLGGHNYEQYF.

This clonotype was detected many times. V and J are TRBV2 and TRBJ2-2; tentative D call: TRBD1 (6 bases). CDR3 size: 13 residues. Trimming shortened V by 6 bases and J by 6 bases, and 11 bases separated the two germline ends. Looked up from germline, CDR1 is SNHLY and CDR2 is FYNNEI. The CDR3 spells CASSKQGPGELFF. CDR3 bases: TGTGCCAGCAGCAAACAGGGCCCCGGGGAGCTGTTTTTT.

This clonotype came up many times. The V call is TRBV5-1, the J call TRBJ2-1; 16 bases fit TRBD2. Looked up from germline, CDR1 is SGHRS and CDR2 is YFSETQ. There are 18 residues in the CDR3. The V gene end was trimmed by 4 bases and the J gene end by 3 bases; junction bases not matched to a gene: 7. CDR3 in DNA: TGCGCCAGCAGCCCGCCGGGACTAGCGGGAGGGAACTACAATGAGCAGTTCTTC. It yields the protein CASSPPGLAGGNYNEQFF.

This clonotype was recorded at least ten times. V gene TRBV6-1 combines with J gene TRBJ2-7; 7 positions agree with TRBD2. Germline V gives CDR1 MNHNS, CDR2 SASEGT. The CDR3 extends over 16 amino acids. Germline trimming cut 5 bases from V and 2 bases from J; bases unmatched to any gene: 12. CDR3 sequence: CASSYVGGGVTYEQYF. The CDR3 DNA reads as TGTGCCAGCAGTTACGTGGGCGGGGGTGTAACCTACGAGCAGTACTTC.

This chain joins TRBV20-1 and TRBJ2-4, with 11 bases matching TRBD2. Trimming cost V 3 bases and J 0 bases; bases outside gene matches: 7. Germline-derived CDR1 and CDR2 are DFQATT and SNEGSKA (reference sequence). The CDR3 runs to 17 residues. CDR3 loop: CSASISGGALAKNIQYF. The CDR3 coding sequence is TGCAGTGCTAGTATTAGCGGGGGGGCCCTAGCCAAAAACATTCAGTACTTC.

At least ten counts were recorded for this clonotype. J is TRBJ2-1 and V is TRBV20-1; TRBD2 matches at 10 bases. CDR3 length equals 15 residues. The junction had 7 bases not matched to a gene; V was cut back by 2 bases and J by 6 bases. Germline V gene data show CDR1 as DFQATT and CDR2 as SNEGSKA (reference sequence). The CDR3 here is CSARIIAGGFNEQFF. CDR3 nucleotides: TGCAGTGCTAGAATAATAGCGGGGGGTTTCAATGAGCAGTTCTTC.

Ten or more counts support this clonotype. The gene calls are TRBV7-2 and TRBJ2-3; D remains unclear. The CDR3 has 19 residues. V was shortened by 10 bases and J by 2 bases, with 31 bases between the two germline ends. Germline V lookup: CDR1 SGHTA, CDR2 FQGNSA. The CDR3 sequence: CAIDCPRVHGLLNTDTQYF. Here the CDR3 DNA reads TGTGCCATCGACTGCCCCCGGGTTCACGGATTGTTAAACACAGATACGCAGTATTTT.

This clonotype was observed many times. The V gene is TRBV27, the J gene TRBJ2-7; either TRBD1 or TRBD2 may fit D (6 bases each). V lost 3 bases, J lost 11 bases, and 14 bases lay in between. CDR3 size: 12 residues. CDR1 is MNHEY and CDR2 is SMNVEV in the germline V gene (reference sequence). The CDR3 protein is CASSFWSGAKYF. CDR3 bases: TGTGCCAGCAGTTTTTGGTCGGGGGCCAAGTACTTC.

The table lists this clonotype with many counts. The chain couples TRBV15 to TRBJ2-5, with TRBD2 identical over 7 bases. CDR1 and CDR2 from the germline V gene are LNHNV and YYDKDF (reference sequence). The CDR3 runs to 15 residues. Trimming at V came to 1 base and at J to 3 bases, leaving 5 bases not matched to a gene. The CDR3 nucleotides read TGTGCCACCAGCAGAGCAGGTCTAGCGGAAGAGACCCAGTACTTC. Translated: CATSRAGLAEETQYF.

This clonotype was seen many times. The chain combines TRBV3-1 with TRBJ2-7, with D unclear. V was shortened by 1 base and J by 0 bases, with 7 bases between the two germline ends. The germline gives CDR1 LGHDT, CDR2 YNNKEL (reference sequence). This CDR3 spans 14 amino acids. The CDR3 DNA sequence: TGTGCCAGCAGCCAAGGGGCGGTCTCCTACGAGCAGTACTTC. Its protein is CASSQGAVSYEQYF.

This clonotype was counted only a few times. The chain links TRBV7-9 to TRBJ1-6; D is unresolved. Deletions cut 3 bases from V and 0 bases from J, with 6 bases between. The CDR3 spans 15 residues. In germline, CDR1 is SEHNR, CDR2 FQNEAQ (reference sequence). The CDR3 bases are TGTGCCAGCAGCTTTGAGGGCTCCTATAATTCACCCCTCCACTTT. Its translation is CASSFEGSYNSPLHF. Full variable domain (outside the CDR3, taken from reference TRBV7-9 and TRBJ1-6): DTGVSQNPRHKITKRGQNVTFRCDPISEHNRLYWYRQTLGQGPEFLTYFQNEAQLEKSRLLSDRFSAERPKGSFSTLEIQRTEQGDSAMYLCASSFEGSYNSPLHFGNGTRLTVT.

This clonotype occurred many times. The rearrangement joins TRBV28 to TRBJ2-1; D tentatively fits TRBD1 or TRBD2 (5 bases each). Trimming took off 3 bases at V and 3 bases at J, with 12 bases between the two ends. There are 15 residues in the CDR3. Germline V gene lookup returns CDR1 MDHEN and CDR2 SYDVKM. The CDR3 spells CASSFGTTLYNEQFF. In nucleotides, the CDR3 is TGTGCCAGCAGTTTCGGGACCACTCTCTACAATGAGCAGTTCTTC.

As regards this clonotype: Possible read error: a much larger clone is one base away. V usage is TRBV3-1 and J usage is TRBJ1-2, with 10 bases that match TRBD1. Germline CDR1 reads LGHDT; CDR2 reads YNNKEL (reference sequence). With V trimmed by 5 bases and J by 7 bases, 7 bases remained unmatched. The CDR3 contains 14 residues. The CDR3 DNA follows: TGTGCCAGCAGCGCTTTGGGACAGGGGTGTGGCTACACCTTC. Protein product: CASSALGQGCGYTF.

This clonotype has a count of ten or more. The genes are TRBV10-3 and TRBJ2-7; 8 nucleotides align to TRBD1. With 6 bases clipped from V and 2 bases from J, the junction kept 3 bases outside the gene matches. The CDR3 loop spans 13 amino acids. The germline V gene encodes CDR1 ENHRY and CDR2 SYGVKD. In DNA, the CDR3 is TGTGCCATCAGACCGGGACAGGCCTACGAGCAGTACTTC. As protein: CAIRPGQAYEQYF.

In the case of this clonotype: A junction boundary mismatches the germline segment, possibly from a read error. V is TRBV12-3 or TRBV12-4 and J is TRBJ2-6; the D is unclear. The CDR3 length is 12 residues. The CDR3 sequence: CASYSRANVLTF. CDR3 nucleotides: TGTGCCAGCTACTCTAGGGCCAACGTCCTGACTTTC.

This clonotype has ten or more counts. This chain connects TRBV2 to TRBJ1-5; D is possibly TRBD1 (6 bases). The germline gives CDR1 SNHLY, CDR2 FYNNEI. V lost 4 bases and J lost 2, with 9 bases in between. CDR3 length: 14 residues. The DNA of the CDR3 is TGTGCCAGCAGTGCCGGGGGCGGCAATCAGCCCCAGCATTTT. Translation: CASSAGGGNQPQHF.

Comments on this clonotype: One end of the junction fails to match germline, which may point to a read error. The chain recombines TRBV5-1 with TRBJ2-3, with 9 bases identical to TRBD2. Germline V CDR1 and CDR2: SGHRS, YFSETQ. This CDR3 is 15 amino acids long. DNA of the CDR3: TGTGCCAGCAGCATGGAGCGGGGGGGCACAGATACGCAGTATTTT. Amino acids: CASSMERGGTDTQYF.

The rearrangement uses TRBV4-1 and TRBJ2-6, with D perhaps TRBD1 (8 bases). Trimming pared 1 base from V and 0 bases from J, leaving 13 bases between. There are 18 residues in the CDR3. CDR1 MGHRA and CDR2 YSYEKL come from the germline V gene. CDR3 sequence: CASSQGTGGVSGANVLTF. Here the CDR3 DNA reads TGCGCCAGCAGCCAAGGAACAGGGGGGGTCTCTGGGGCCAACGTCCTGACTTTC.

This clonotype has at least ten counts. This chain joins TRBV7-2 and TRBJ2-1; D might be TRBD2 (5 bases). This CDR3 region has 14 residues. V was clipped by 7 bases and J by 7 bases, with 17 bases between them. Germline CDR1 reads SGHTA; CDR2 reads FQGNSA. The DNA for the CDR3 is TGTGCCAGCATCCCCCCAGGAGGAGTTAATGAGCAGTTCTTC. Its translation is CASIPPGGVNEQFF.

This clonotype was found a few times. One end of the junction fails to match germline, which may point to a read error. The chain joins TRBV6-2 or TRBV6-3 to TRBJ2-3, with D perhaps being TRBD1 or TRBD2 (6 bases each). The germline CDR1 and CDR2 sequences are MNHEY and SVGEGT. The CDR3 is 16 residues long. CDR3: CASRYSRDIVVDTQYF. Here the CDR3 DNA reads TGTGCCAGCCGTTACTCGCGGGACATTGTCGTAGATACGCAGTATTTT.

This clonotype was seen at least ten times. The chain joins TRBV12-3 or TRBV12-4 to TRBJ2-2; D unclear. This CDR3 contains 12 residues. Trimming took off 5 bases at V and 13 bases at J, with 14 bases between the two ends. In DNA, the CDR3 is TGTGCCAGCAGTGGAGACTCGTTAAGGCTGTTTTTT. This gives the protein CASSGDSLRLFF.

This clonotype was counted ten times or more. V gene TRBV5-1 combines with J gene TRBJ2-3; 8 nucleotides agree with TRBD2. The CDR3 totals 15 residues. V shed 4 bases and J 0 bases; nucleotides not matched to a gene: 4. Germline CDR1 reads SGHRS; CDR2 reads YFSETQ. The CDR3 is CASSASGGSTDTQYF. CDR3 DNA: TGCGCCAGCAGCGCGAGCGGGGGCAGCACAGATACGCAGTATTTT.

This clonotype was detected only a few times. The chain is built from TRBV10-3 and TRBJ2-7; a weak D match, TRBD1 (5 bases). The CDR3 runs 13 residues. Germline CDR1 and CDR2: ENHRY and SYGVKD. The CDR3 reads CAIGESIGAEQYF. The DNA of the CDR3 is TGTGCTATCGGTGAGTCGATAGGGGCCGAGCAGTACTTC.

This clonotype showed up many times. The V call is TRBV30, the J call TRBJ2-5, with 7 bases lining up with TRBD1. Trimming removed 2 bases from V and 4 bases from J; junction bases left unmatched: 10. The germline V gene encodes CDR1 GTSNPN and CDR2 SVGIG (reference sequence). The CDR3 consists of 15 residues. This chain's CDR3 is CAWSNPRGFAETQYF. DNA for the CDR3: TGTGCCTGGAGTAACCCCAGGGGGTTTGCAGAGACCCAGTACTTC.

The sample holds many counts of this clonotype. The chain is built from TRBV20-1 and TRBJ2-3; D is possibly TRBD2 (6 bases). The CDR3 loop spans 14 amino acids. Germline assignment: CDR1 DFQATT and CDR2 SNEGSKA (reference sequence). The ends were cut back, 0 bases at V and 2 bases at J, with 9 bases in the middle. In nucleotides, the CDR3 is TGCAGTGCTAGAGATAGGGGACTCACAGATACGCAGTATTTT. Its translation: CSARDRGLTDTQYF.

At least ten counts were recorded for this clonotype. The V and J genes are TRBV18 and TRBJ2-3; D is unresolved. The ends were cut back, 6 bases at V and 8 bases at J, with 15 bases in the middle. CDR3 length: 13 amino acids. Germline CDR1 is KGHSH and CDR2 is LQKENI. The CDR3 protein is CASSRDPAGTQYF. The CDR3 region has the DNA TGTGCCAGCTCCCGCGACCCCGCCGGTACGCAGTATTTT. The full variable domain, rest sourced from reference TRBV18 and TRBJ2-3, is NAGVMQNPRHLVRRRGQEARLRCSPMKGHSHVYWYRQLPEEGLKFMVYLQKENIIDESGMPKERFSAEFPKEGPSILRIQQVVRGDSAAYFCASSRDPAGTQYFGPGTRLTVL.

This clonotype was counted many times. This chain joins TRBV20-1 and TRBJ2-7, with 7 bases aligning to TRBD1. Germline V gives CDR1 DFQATT, CDR2 SNEGSKA (reference sequence). The junction had 10 bases not matched to a gene; V was cut back by 4 bases and J by 7 bases. CDR3 length: 13 amino acids. CDR3 amino acids: CSAKDRVSGEQYF. The CDR3 coding sequence is TGCAGTGCTAAAGACAGGGTTTCGGGGGAGCAGTACTTC.

This clonotype has a count of ten or more. The chain recombines TRBV9 with TRBJ2-7; 7 nucleotides align to TRBD2. The V gene end was trimmed by 0 bases and the J gene end by 6 bases; junction bases not matched to a gene: 9. There are 15 residues in the CDR3. The V gene's germline CDR1 is SGDLS and CDR2 YYNGEE. The CDR3 DNA is TGTGCCAGCAGCGTAGAGCCGGGGGAGGGAATCGAGCAGTACTTC. Its translation: CASSVEPGEGIEQYF.

This clonotype showed up many times. V usage is TRBV7-2 and J usage is TRBJ1-1; 9 positions match TRBD1. CDR3 length equals 14 residues. Germline CDR1 reads SGHTA; CDR2 reads FQGNSA. Trimming removed 3 bases from V and 4 bases from J; junction bases left unmatched: 3. CDR3 nucleotides: TGTGCCAGCAGCTTCGACAGGGGGACCACTGAAGCTTTCTTT. It encodes CASSFDRGTTEAFF.